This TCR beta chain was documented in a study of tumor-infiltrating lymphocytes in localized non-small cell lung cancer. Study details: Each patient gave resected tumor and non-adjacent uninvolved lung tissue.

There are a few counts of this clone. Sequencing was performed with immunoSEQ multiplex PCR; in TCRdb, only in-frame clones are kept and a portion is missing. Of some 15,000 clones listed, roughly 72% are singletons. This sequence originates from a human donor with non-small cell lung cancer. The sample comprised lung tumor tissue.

CDR3 sequence (DNA): TGTGCCAGCAGCCAAGATAGGGGCGGTGCATACGAGCAGTACTTC. This translates into CASSQDRGGAYEQYF. This rearrangement joins TRBV4-2 to TRBJ2-7, with D possibly being TRBD1 (5 bases). Germline V gene sequence: CDR1 LGHNA, CDR2 YNFKEQ. The CDR3 is 15 amino acids. V lost 0 bases and J lost 4, with 13 bases in between.